Listed below are T cell receptor beta chains from one sample, sequenced in a study of T cell responses to AZD1222 COVID-19 vaccine. Some clones are missing from TCRdb's copy, which holds only in-frame ones; the method was immunoSEQ multiplex PCR. Of under 200,000 clones listed, 90% to 95% were seen once; the top ten hold about 0.64%. Sequences were derived from peripheral blood, sampled on day 0 of AZD1222 vaccination. These receptors were obtained from an adult in good health. The CDR3 runs from the conserved cysteine through the conserved F or W. D genes are given only for firm matches. Expanded clones get a size class; other rows say once, few or many, or leave the size out.

D: -; size: -; V: TRBV24-1; J: TRBJ2-1; length: 18; DNA: TGTGCCACCAGTGAGCCCGCTACAGGGATAGGGGTTTACAATGAGCAGTTCTTC; CDR3: CATSEPATGIGVYNEQFF
D: TRBD1; size: -; V: TRBV28; J: TRBJ1-1; length: 13; DNA: TGTGCCAGCGGGGGACAGCAGAACACTGAAGCTTTCTTT; CDR3: CASGGQQNTEAFF
D: TRBD1; size: -; V: TRBV5-1; J: TRBJ1-6; length: 15; DNA: TGCGCCAGCAGCTTAACCGGGACAGGGGAATCACCCCTCCACTTT; CDR3: CASSLTGTGESPLHF
D: -; size: once; V: TRBV9; J: TRBJ2-3; length: 14; DNA: TGTGCCAGCAGCGTAGCGGGAGTCACAGATACGCAGTATTTT; CDR3: CASSVAGVTDTQYF
D: -; size: -; V: TRBV12-3/TRBV12-4; J: TRBJ1-1; length: 13; DNA: TGTGCCAGCAGTCACTCAGGTGGGGAGGGGGCTTTCTTT; CDR3: CASSHSGGEGAFF
D: -; size: once; V: TRBV9; J: TRBJ1-6; length: 18; DNA: TGTGCCAGCAGCGCGGGAGGGGACCGCTACCTGTCTAATTCACCCCTCCACTTT; CDR3: CASSAGGDRYLSNSPLHF
D: -; size: -; V: TRBV14; J: TRBJ2-5; length: 12; DNA: TGTGCCAGCAGCTGGACCCTAGAGACCCAGTACTTC; CDR3: CASSWTLETQYF
D: TRBD1; size: -; V: TRBV5-1; J: TRBJ1-1; length: 14; DNA: TGCGCCAGCAGCGTGGACAGGTCATACACTGAAGCTTTCTTT; CDR3: CASSVDRSYTEAFF
D: -; size: -; V: TRBV25-1; J: TRBJ1-1; length: 13; DNA: TGTGCCAGCAGTAACATTCGAGGTACCGAAGCTTTCTTT; CDR3: CASSNIRGTEAFF
D: -; size: -; V: TRBV28; J: TRBJ1-1; length: 13; DNA: TGTGCCAGCAGTCCAGGGGTGGTTCGGGGAGCTTTCTTT; CDR3: CASSPGVVRGAFF
D: -; size: -; V: TRBV3-1/TRBV3-2; J: TRBJ2-6; length: 18; DNA: TGTGCCAGCAGCCAAGGAGGTTTGCGAGGATCTGGGGCCAACGTCCTGACTTTC; CDR3: CASSQGGLRGSGANVLTF
D: TRBD1; size: -; V: TRBV7-9; J: TRBJ1-4; length: 11; DNA: TGTGCCAGCAGCCTGCAGGGGGAACTGTTTTTT; CDR3: CASSLQGELFF
D: -; size: -; V: TRBV5-4; J: TRBJ2-7; length: 15; DNA: TGTGCCAGCAGCTTAGGGGGGGAGTTTGGCTACGAGCAGTACTTC; CDR3: CASSLGGEFGYEQYF
D: TRBD2; size: -; V: TRBV6-4; J: TRBJ2-1; length: 15; DNA: TGTGCCAGCAGTGAAGCGGGAGGCTCTCGCAATGAGCAGTTCTTC; CDR3: CASSEAGGSRNEQFF
D: -; size: -; V: TRBV7-9; J: TRBJ1-5; length: 12; DNA: TGTGCCAGCAGGCGGGGAGATGAGCCCCAGCATTTT; CDR3: CASRRGDEPQHF
D: TRBD1; size: -; V: TRBV14; J: TRBJ1-2; length: 13; DNA: TGTGCCAGCAGCCCAGGGACAGCTCGGGGCTACACCTTC; CDR3: CASSPGTARGYTF
D: -; size: -; V: TRBV5-1; J: TRBJ1-1; length: 14; DNA: TGCGCCAGCAGCTTCGGAAAATGGAACACTGAAGCTTTCTTT; CDR3: CASSFGKWNTEAFF
D: -; size: -; V: TRBV6-5; J: TRBJ1-2; length: 11; DNA: TGTGCCAGCAGCGAGGGCTATGGCTACACCTTC; CDR3: CASSEGYGYTF
D: -; size: once; V: TRBV7-2; J: TRBJ2-5; length: 12; DNA: TGTGCCAGCAGTCCACTGCGAGAGACCCAGTACTTC; CDR3: CASSPLRETQYF
D: -; size: -; V: TRBV5-1; J: TRBJ2-5; length: 17; DNA: TGCGCCAGCAGCTTGGGAATTTGGGGGGCCGTACAAGAGACCCAGTACTTC; CDR3: CASSLGIWGAVQETQYF
D: TRBD1; size: -; V: TRBV10-3; J: TRBJ1-1; length: 12; DNA: TGTGCCACAGGGGGTACGTCCACTGAAGCTTTCTTT; CDR3: CATGGTSTEAFF
D: TRBD1; size: -; V: TRBV28; J: TRBJ2-7; length: 14; DNA: TGTGCCAGCAGTTGGGCCAGGGGGTTGGGGGAGCAGTACTTC; CDR3: CASSWARGLGEQYF
D: -; size: -; V: TRBV7-2; J: TRBJ1-5; length: 12; DNA: TGTGCCAGCAGCTTAGTTAATCAGCCCCAGCATTTT; CDR3: CASSLVNQPQHF
D: -; size: -; V: TRBV19; J: TRBJ2-1; length: 13; DNA: TGTGCCAGTAGTATAACCAACTACAATGAGCAGTTCTTC; CDR3: CASSITNYNEQFF
D: TRBD1; size: -; V: TRBV5-1; J: TRBJ1-5; length: 15; DNA: TGCGCCAGCAGCCCAGGGGGGCCTCTCAATCAGCCCCAGCATTTT; CDR3: CASSPGGPLNQPQHF
D: -; size: -; V: TRBV11-3; J: TRBJ2-3; length: 15; DNA: TGTGCCAGCAGCCCCGAGGGTCGGGGAACAGATACGCAGTATTTT; CDR3: CASSPEGRGTDTQYF
D: -; size: -; V: TRBV7-3; J: TRBJ1-1; length: 14; DNA: TGTGCCAGCAGCCAGGGACATTATTACACTGAAGCTTTCTTT; CDR3: CASSQGHYYTEAFF
D: -; size: -; V: TRBV7-9; J: TRBJ2-1; length: 12; DNA: TGTGCCAGCTATGGCGAGGGTCATGAGCAGTTCTTC; CDR3: CASYGEGHEQFF
D: -; size: -; V: TRBV19; J: TRBJ2-1; length: 9; DNA: TGTGCCACCAGTAGGAGTCAGTTCTTC; CDR3: CATSRSQFF